This T cell receptor beta chain was recorded in a study of T cell repertoires in cytomegalovirus infection. This clonotype was picked up a small number of times. Its antigen is unidentified. Each CDR3 protein is one row after TCRdb ran MiXCR on the reads. The table records around 340,000 distinct CDR3 sequences, 29% of them present only once. Trimming removed 1 base from V and 1 base from J, with 10 bases in between. The CDR3 contains 15 residues. CDR1 and CDR2 (germline): SGHVS, FNYEAQ. Source: cultured PBMCs, taken from culture after CMV antigen stimulation. The clonotype originates from a human donor in good health (CMV status not recorded). Some clones in this sample may be carry-over from other donors' samples. The chain uses TRBV7-6 and TRBJ2-5, with D perhaps given as TRBD1 or TRBD2 (5 bases each). The chain's CDR3 is CASSLGGSGQETQYF. The CDR3 region has the DNA TGTGCCAGCAGCTTAGGGGGGAGCGGCCAAGAGACCCAGTACTTC.